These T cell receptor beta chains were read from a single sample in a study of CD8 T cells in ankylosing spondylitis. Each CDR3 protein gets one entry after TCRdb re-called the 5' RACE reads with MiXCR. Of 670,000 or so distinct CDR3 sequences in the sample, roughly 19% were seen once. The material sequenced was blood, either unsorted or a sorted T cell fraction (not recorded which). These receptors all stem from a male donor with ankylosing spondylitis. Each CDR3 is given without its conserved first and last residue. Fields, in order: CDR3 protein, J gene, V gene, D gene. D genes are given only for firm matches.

CDR3aa: ASSYSVSVPSYNEQF; j_gene: TRBJ2-1; v_gene: TRBV6-2/TRBV6-3; d_gene: .
CDR3aa: ASSYQAGDGETQY; j_gene: TRBJ2-5; v_gene: TRBV5-1; d_gene: TRBD2
CDR3aa: ASSLFGSGKEETQY; j_gene: TRBJ2-5; v_gene: TRBV28; d_gene: TRBD2
CDR3aa: ATSRDQGNYGYT; j_gene: TRBJ1-2; v_gene: TRBV15; d_gene: .
CDR3aa: ASSRDEISYEQY; j_gene: TRBJ2-7; v_gene: TRBV7-2; d_gene: .
CDR3aa: SATDRATEAF; j_gene: TRBJ1-1; v_gene: TRBV20-1; d_gene: TRBD1
CDR3aa: ASSYSRVLSYEQY; j_gene: TRBJ2-7; v_gene: TRBV6-5; d_gene: .
CDR3aa: ASTPGAGNQPQH; j_gene: TRBJ1-5; v_gene: TRBV7-9; d_gene: .
CDR3aa: SAEGPGQSYEQY; j_gene: TRBJ2-7; v_gene: TRBV20-1; d_gene: TRBD1
CDR3aa: ASSVWGREDYGYT; j_gene: TRBJ1-2; v_gene: TRBV12-3/TRBV12-4; d_gene: .
CDR3aa: ASSPSGLAGANTGELF; j_gene: TRBJ2-2; v_gene: TRBV11-1; d_gene: TRBD2
CDR3aa: ASRIHLNTEAF; j_gene: TRBJ1-1; v_gene: TRBV28; d_gene: .
CDR3aa: ASSGQAHRDEQF; j_gene: TRBJ2-1; v_gene: TRBV5-1; d_gene: TRBD1
CDR3aa: SAGGTGRTDTQY; j_gene: TRBJ2-3; v_gene: TRBV20-1; d_gene: TRBD1
CDR3aa: ASAREPNQPQH; j_gene: TRBJ1-5; v_gene: TRBV5-1; d_gene: .
CDR3aa: ASSLTGEREKLF; j_gene: TRBJ1-4; v_gene: TRBV6-5; d_gene: .
CDR3aa: SAGGGDTQY; j_gene: TRBJ2-3; v_gene: TRBV20-1; d_gene: .
CDR3aa: SARELGTGGLRGTDTQY; j_gene: TRBJ2-3; v_gene: TRBV20-1; d_gene: TRBD1
CDR3aa: ASSPSLGYTQY; j_gene: TRBJ2-3; v_gene: TRBV7-2; d_gene: .
CDR3aa: ASSQDTSIVWTNPREQF; j_gene: TRBJ2-1; v_gene: TRBV3-1; d_gene: .
CDR3aa: SATFWEGNEQY; j_gene: TRBJ2-7; v_gene: TRBV20-1; d_gene: .
CDR3aa: SATRGNQPQH; j_gene: TRBJ1-5; v_gene: TRBV20-1; d_gene: .
CDR3aa: ASSPTGPGYEQY; j_gene: TRBJ2-7; v_gene: TRBV12-3/TRBV12-4; d_gene: TRBD1
CDR3aa: ASSSQGPSSGNTIY; j_gene: TRBJ1-3; v_gene: TRBV5-1; d_gene: .
CDR3aa: SASHLRDGGYT; j_gene: TRBJ1-2; v_gene: TRBV20-1; d_gene: .